The 11 T cell receptor beta chains below come from one sample, sequenced in a study of molecular identifiers for immune sequencing clone quantification. TCRdb reprocessed the PCR reads with MiXCR, giving one entry per CDR3 protein. The sample holds roughly 10,000 distinct CDR3 sequences, 20% to 25% seen once. The specimen was naive CD8+ T cells from blood, with Jurkat cell RNA spiked in. Stated subset: FACS-sorted CD8+CD4-CCR7+CD45RA+ naive T cells. These receptor sequences come from a human donor in good health. Some libraries in this study had Jurkat cell RNA spiked in.

To note about this clonotype: This may be a read error, as it is one base from a much larger clone. The chain joins TRBV9 to TRBJ2-3, with 7 bases fitting TRBD2. The CDR3 totals 16 residues. V lost 3 bases to trimming and J lost 3 bases; unmatched junction nucleotides: 10. Per the germline V gene, CDR1 is SGDLS and CDR2 is YYNGEE. In DNA, the CDR3 is TGTGCCAGCAGCGAGATGGGCCGGGGGGAAACAGATACGCAGTATTTT. Translation gives CASSEMGRGETDTQYF.

This clonotype was picked up a small number of times. This may be a read error: a much more frequent sequence differs by one nucleotide. The chain recombines TRBV28 with TRBJ2-7; a weak D match, TRBD2 (6 bases). The CDR3 covers 12 residues. The V gene's germline CDR1 is MDHEN and CDR2 SYDVKM. The CDR3 sequence: CGSNPAGYEQYF. CDR3 DNA sequence: TGTGGCAGCAACCCTGCGGGGTACGAGCAGTACTTC.

By sample fraction, this clonotype is medium-sized. The chain is built from TRBV20-1 and TRBJ2-3; the D is unclear. The CDR3 runs to 15 residues. V was clipped by 0 bases and J by 4 bases, with 14 bases between them. The germline gives CDR1 DFQATT, CDR2 SNEGSKA (reference sequence). CDR3 in DNA: TGCAGTGCTAGAGATCTTACCCTGGGCCCAGATACGCAGTATTTT. This encodes CSARDLTLGPDTQYF.

In the case of this clonotype: A much larger clone lies a single base off, so this may be a read error. The V gene is TRBV7-9, the J gene TRBJ1-4, with 9 bases that match TRBD1. Germline lookup yields CDR1 SEHNR and CDR2 FQNEAQ (reference sequence). The CDR3 has 14 amino acids. As DNA, the CDR3 is TGTGCCAGCAGCTCCGGGACAGGGAGTGAAAAACCGTTTTTT. This gives the protein CASSSGTGSEKPFF.

In this sample, this clonotype turned up a few times. The chain joins TRBV7-9 to TRBJ2-1; 7 bases align to TRBD2. The CDR3 totals 13 residues. Losses at the gene ends were 7 bases for V and 4 bases for J; bases not matched to a gene: 4. Looked up from germline, CDR1 is SEHNR and CDR2 is FQNEAQ (reference sequence). The CDR3 nucleotides read TGTGCCAGCACCTCCGGGGGGTACAATGAGCAGTTCTTC. The encoded protein is CASTSGGYNEQFF.

This clonotype is medium-sized (0.01 to 0.1%). The V call is TRBV28, the J call TRBJ2-3; possible D gene TRBD1, 8 bases. V lost 7 bases to trimming and J lost 1 base, with 18 bases between them. This CDR3 is 16 amino acids long. Germline values: CDR1 MDHEN, CDR2 SYDVKM. CDR3 sequence: CASTTGGGAGTDTQYF. The CDR3 coding sequence is TGTGCCAGCACTACAGGGGGGGGCGCCGGCACAGATACGCAGTATTTT.

This clonotype rates as medium-sized. Here the CDR3 DNA reads TGCAGTGCTAGGGGACAGGGGGCCTACGAGCAGTACTTC. This codes for CSARGQGAYEQYF. The gene calls are TRBV20-1 and TRBJ2-7; 11 positions match TRBD1. Germline lookup yields CDR1 DFQATT and CDR2 SNEGSKA (reference sequence). V was pared by 3 bases and J by 2 bases, with 0 bases of the junction left unmatched. This CDR3 has 13 residues.

The chain links TRBV7-2 to TRBJ2-7; 7 positions match TRBD1. The CDR3 is made up of 15 amino acids. V lost 5 bases, J lost 0 bases, and 7 bases stayed unmatched. Germline V gene data show CDR1 as SGHTA and CDR2 as FQGNSA. The CDR3 reads CASSIQGSSSYEQYF. The CDR3 nucleotides are TGTGCCAGCAGCATACAGGGGTCTAGCTCCTACGAGCAGTACTTC.

Within the sample, this clonotype is medium-sized. CDR3 bases: TGTGCCAGCAGCTTGTACCGGGACAGTAGTAATCAAGAGACCCAGTACTTC. Translated, it gives CASSLYRDSSNQETQYF. The rearrangement links TRBV11-2 to TRBJ2-5, with 7 bases aligning to TRBD1. V lost 3 bases, J lost 2 bases, and 12 bases stayed unmatched. The CDR3 length is 17 residues. Per germline, CDR1 SGHAT and CDR2 FQNNGV.

In this sample, this clonotype turned up many times. The rearrangement links TRBV30 to TRBJ2-2, with D hard to call. The CDR3 has 14 amino acids. Germline V gene lookup returns CDR1 GTSNPN and CDR2 SVGIG (reference sequence). V lost 1 base and J lost 0, with 6 bases in between. The DNA for the CDR3 is TGTGCCTGGAGTGGACGGTCGAACACCGGGGAGCTGTTTTTT. Protein sequence: CAWSGRSNTGELFF. Full variable domain (outside the CDR3, taken from reference TRBV30 and TRBJ2-2): SQTIHQWPATLVQPVGSPLSLECTVEGTSNPNLYWYRQAAGRGLQLLFYSVGIGQISSEVPQNLSASRPQDRQFILSSKKLLLSDSGFYLCAWSGRSNTGELFFGEGSRLTVL.

The V call is TRBV2, the J call TRBJ2-7; the D is unclear. Trimming stripped 6 bases from V and 2 bases from J, with 17 bases between. The germline V gene encodes CDR1 SNHLY and CDR2 FYNNEI. The CDR3 length is 15 residues. The DNA of the CDR3 is TGTGCCAGCAGGACCCTAACAGTACCTGCCTACGAGCAGTACTTC. Amino acids: CASRTLTVPAYEQYF.